The entry below describes one T cell receptor beta chain. Other DNA sequences in the same sample also yield this CDR3. V was shortened by 1 base and J by 1 base, with 8 bases between the two germline ends. Germline CDR1 is SGHVS and CDR2 is FQNEAQ. The CDR3 has 15 amino acids. This table comes from immunoSEQ multiplex PCR, and its TCRdb copy is limited to in-frame clones, with some not included. The sample lists under 300,000 clones; around 81% were seen once. This record belongs to a study of blood T cell repertoires in COVID-19. The sequence came from a woman aged 55-75 years with active or convalescent COVID-19. The chain links TRBV7-8 to TRBJ1-5, with D perhaps matching TRBD1 (5 bases). The sequenced material came from peripheral blood. This chain's CDR3 is CASSLVSGSNQPQHF. In DNA, the CDR3 is TGTGCCAGCAGCTTAGTTTCAGGGAGCAATCAGCCCCAGCATTTT.